A selection of T cell receptor beta chains follows, all from one sample in a study of T cell repertoires in cytomegalovirus infection. TCRdb reanalysed the reads using MiXCR and keeps one entry per CDR3 protein. The table lists 900,000 to 950,000 distinct CDR3 sequences, around 30% of them singletons. Antigens of these TCRs are unknown. The specimen comprised cultured CD8+ T cells from PBMCs, sampled from culture after CMV antigen stimulation. Receptors were obtained from a human donor in good health (CMV status not recorded). Some clones in this sample may be carry-over from other donors' samples. Both conserved end residues are part of each CDR3. The D gene is left open where the match is weak. Only some rows state a clone size, as once, few, many or a class for expanded clones.

J gene: TRBJ2-1; clone size: many; V gene: TRBV6-2/TRBV6-3; D gene: .; CDR3 protein: CASKDASRSTYEQFF; CDR3 DNA: TGTGCCAGCAAGGACGCAAGCCGATCCACGTATGAGCAGTTCTTC
J gene: TRBJ2-2; clone size: few; V gene: TRBV12-3/TRBV12-4; D gene: TRBD2; CDR3 protein: CASRRLAGGITGELFF; CDR3 DNA: TGTGCCAGCAGAAGACTAGCGGGGGGCATCACCGGGGAGCTGTTTTTT
J gene: TRBJ1-1; clone size: few; V gene: TRBV7-6; D gene: .; CDR3 protein: CASSFRSEAFF; CDR3 DNA: TGTGCCAGCAGCTTCCGTAGTGAAGCTTTCTTT
J gene: TRBJ2-2; clone size: once; V gene: TRBV6-5; D gene: .; CDR3 protein: CASSSDTAPGELFF; CDR3 DNA: TGTGCCAGCAGTTCCGACACCGCCCCCGGGGAGCTGTTTTTT
J gene: TRBJ1-4; clone size: few; V gene: TRBV7-9; D gene: .; CDR3 protein: CASSPPGPLLGEKLFF; CDR3 DNA: TGTGCCAGCAGCCCCCCCGGACCCCTGTTGGGTGAAAAACTGTTTTTT
J gene: TRBJ1-1; clone size: .; V gene: TRBV24-1; D gene: .; CDR3 protein: CATSDLDLRRGPGTPEAFF; CDR3 DNA: TGTGCCACCAGTGATTTGGATTTAAGACGGGGACCTGGAACTCCCGAAGCTTTCTTT
J gene: TRBJ2-1; clone size: few; V gene: TRBV5-1; D gene: TRBD2; CDR3 protein: CASSGGDSKYNEQFF; CDR3 DNA: TGCGCCAGCAGCGGGGGGGACTCGAAGTACAATGAGCAGTTCTTC
J gene: TRBJ1-1; clone size: .; V gene: TRBV19; D gene: .; CDR3 protein: CASSINGGPVPEAFF; CDR3 DNA: TGTGCCAGTAGTATCAATGGTGGGCCCGTCCCTGAAGCTTTCTTT
J gene: TRBJ2-7; clone size: .; V gene: TRBV15; D gene: .; CDR3 protein: CATTIGEDSYEQYF; CDR3 DNA: TGTGCCACCACCATCGGGGAGGATTCCTACGAGCAGTACTTC
J gene: TRBJ1-5; clone size: .; V gene: TRBV19; D gene: .; CDR3 protein: CASSPFDSSNQPQHF; CDR3 DNA: TGTGCCAGTAGTCCCTTCGACAGCAGCAATCAGCCCCAGCATTTT
J gene: TRBJ1-3; clone size: .; V gene: TRBV27; D gene: .; CDR3 protein: CASSPTPNSGNTIYF; CDR3 DNA: TGTGCCAGCAGTCCTACACCAAACTCTGGAAACACCATATATTTT
J gene: TRBJ1-1; clone size: .; V gene: TRBV24-1; D gene: TRBD1; CDR3 protein: CATSDWTGSGEAFF; CDR3 DNA: TGTGCCACCAGTGATTGGACAGGGTCTGGGGAAGCTTTCTTT
J gene: TRBJ2-2; clone size: .; V gene: TRBV27; D gene: .; CDR3 protein: CASSLSAGLDTGELFF; CDR3 DNA: TGTGCCAGCAGTTTATCGGCAGGGCTGGACACCGGGGAGCTGTTTTTT
J gene: TRBJ1-5; clone size: few; V gene: TRBV27; D gene: .; CDR3 protein: CASSLSFGDEDQPQHF; CDR3 DNA: TGTGCCAGCAGTTTGAGCTTCGGGGATGAGGATCAGCCCCAGCATTTT
J gene: TRBJ2-2; clone size: .; V gene: TRBV29-1; D gene: .; CDR3 protein: CSVDMSGNTGELFF; CDR3 DNA: TGCAGCGTTGATATGTCAGGGAACACCGGGGAGCTGTTTTTT
J gene: TRBJ2-5; clone size: few; V gene: TRBV5-3; D gene: .; CDR3 protein: CASSSRAWRVGEETQYF; CDR3 DNA: TGTGCCAGCAGCTCTAGAGCTTGGAGGGTGGGGGAAGAGACCCAGTACTTC
J gene: TRBJ2-7; clone size: many; V gene: TRBV28; D gene: .; CDR3 protein: CASNRLINSEQYF; CDR3 DNA: TGTGCCAGCAACCGATTGATTAATTCCGAGCAGTACTTC
J gene: TRBJ2-3; clone size: .; V gene: TRBV7-9; D gene: TRBD1; CDR3 protein: CASSLRQGDTDTQYF; CDR3 DNA: TGTGCCAGCAGCTTAAGACAGGGTGACACAGATACGCAGTATTTT
J gene: TRBJ1-1; clone size: .; V gene: TRBV19; D gene: .; CDR3 protein: CASSIGRRQGGTEAFF; CDR3 DNA: TGTGCCAGTAGTATAGGTAGGCGGCAGGGAGGAACTGAAGCTTTCTTT
J gene: TRBJ1-2; clone size: .; V gene: TRBV5-6; D gene: TRBD1; CDR3 protein: CASRSDREGYGYTF; CDR3 DNA: TGTGCCAGCAGGTCGGACAGGGAAGGCTATGGCTACACCTTC
J gene: TRBJ1-5; clone size: many; V gene: TRBV10-3; D gene: .; CDR3 protein: CAIGRGGNQPQHF; CDR3 DNA: TGTGCCATCGGGCGGGGAGGCAATCAGCCCCAGCATTTT
J gene: TRBJ2-7; clone size: few; V gene: TRBV6-5; D gene: .; CDR3 protein: CASSYSGTWDEQYF; CDR3 DNA: TGTGCCAGCAGTTACTCCGGGACATGGGACGAGCAGTACTTC
J gene: TRBJ2-2; clone size: .; V gene: TRBV18; D gene: .; CDR3 protein: CASSPWRQVAAMNTGELFF; CDR3 DNA: TGTGCCAGCTCACCATGGCGACAGGTCGCTGCTATGAACACCGGGGAGCTGTTTTTT
J gene: TRBJ2-2; clone size: many; V gene: TRBV7-8; D gene: .; CDR3 protein: CASSLQLGGANTGELFF; CDR3 DNA: TGTGCCAGCAGCCTCCAGTTGGGTGGGGCGAACACCGGGGAGCTGTTTTTT
J gene: TRBJ1-4; clone size: .; V gene: TRBV19; D gene: TRBD1; CDR3 protein: CASSRDRDVFEKLFF; CDR3 DNA: TGTGCCAGTAGCCGGGACAGGGACGTGTTTGAAAAACTGTTTTTT
J gene: TRBJ2-5; clone size: .; V gene: TRBV27; D gene: .; CDR3 protein: CASTPESGWETQYF; CDR3 DNA: TGTGCCAGCACCCCGGAGAGCGGGTGGGAGACCCAGTACTTC
J gene: TRBJ2-1; clone size: few; V gene: TRBV24-1; D gene: TRBD1; CDR3 protein: CATSFGQGWNNEQFF; CDR3 DNA: TGTGCCACCAGTTTCGGACAGGGTTGGAACAATGAGCAGTTCTTC
J gene: TRBJ2-1; clone size: .; V gene: TRBV10-3; D gene: TRBD2; CDR3 protein: CALAGGLDNEQFF; CDR3 DNA: TGTGCCCTAGCGGGGGGCCTAGACAATGAGCAGTTCTTC
J gene: TRBJ2-2; clone size: .; V gene: TRBV5-5; D gene: .; CDR3 protein: CARVRGAGTGELFF; CDR3 DNA: TGTGCCAGGGTGAGAGGGGCGGGCACCGGGGAGCTGTTTTTT
J gene: TRBJ2-2; clone size: few; V gene: TRBV5-1; D gene: .; CDR3 protein: CASSTGGGSNTGELFF; CDR3 DNA: TGCGCCAGCAGCACAGGGGGGGGATCGAACACCGGGGAGCTGTTTTTT
J gene: TRBJ2-1; clone size: many; V gene: TRBV12-3/TRBV12-4; D gene: TRBD2; CDR3 protein: CASTLGGLAGPSSYNEQFF; CDR3 DNA: TGTGCCAGCACCTTAGGGGGACTAGCGGGGCCGAGCTCCTACAATGAGCAGTTCTTC
J gene: TRBJ1-1; clone size: .; V gene: TRBV6-1; D gene: TRBD1; CDR3 protein: CASSAGTGYKSTEAFF; CDR3 DNA: TGTGCCAGCAGTGCCGGGACAGGGTATAAGAGCACTGAAGCTTTCTTT
J gene: TRBJ2-1; clone size: few; V gene: TRBV6-5; D gene: TRBD1; CDR3 protein: CASTPGGPYNEQFF; CDR3 DNA: TGTGCCAGCACCCCAGGGGGCCCCTACAATGAGCAGTTCTTC
J gene: TRBJ2-7; clone size: many; V gene: TRBV7-6; D gene: TRBD1; CDR3 protein: CASSLAGQGGEGQYF; CDR3 DNA: TGTGCCAGCAGCTTAGCGGGACAGGGGGGAGAGGGCCAGTACTTC
J gene: TRBJ2-1; clone size: .; V gene: TRBV28; D gene: .; CDR3 protein: CASSLSLYEQFF; CDR3 DNA: TGTGCCAGCAGTTTGTCCCTGTATGAGCAGTTCTTC
J gene: TRBJ2-1; clone size: .; V gene: TRBV12-3/TRBV12-4; D gene: TRBD1; CDR3 protein: CASSLTRDRLLPSEQFF; CDR3 DNA: TGTGCCAGCAGTTTAACGAGGGACAGGTTACTGCCCAGTGAGCAGTTCTTC
J gene: TRBJ2-3; clone size: .; V gene: TRBV27; D gene: TRBD2; CDR3 protein: CANSLSSGETSTDTQYF; CDR3 DNA: TGTGCCAACAGTTTATCTAGCGGGGAAACTAGCACAGATACGCAGTATTTT
J gene: TRBJ1-1; clone size: .; V gene: TRBV7-8; D gene: .; CDR3 protein: CASSYGGTAEAFF; CDR3 DNA: TGTGCCAGCAGCTACGGAGGGACTGCTGAAGCTTTCTTT
J gene: TRBJ1-1; clone size: many; V gene: TRBV7-6; D gene: .; CDR3 protein: CASSLGEDSTEAFF; CDR3 DNA: TGTGCCAGCAGCTTGGGAGAAGATAGCACTGAAGCTTTCTTT
J gene: TRBJ2-7; clone size: .; V gene: TRBV4-2; D gene: TRBD1; CDR3 protein: CASSEWTLDRVRSEQYF; CDR3 DNA: TGTGCCAGCAGCGAATGGACTCTGGACAGGGTAAGAAGCGAGCAGTACTTC
J gene: TRBJ2-7; clone size: few; V gene: TRBV7-4; D gene: TRBD1; CDR3 protein: CASSLPAGGHEQYF; CDR3 DNA: TGTGCCAGCAGCTTACCGGCAGGGGGACACGAGCAGTACTTC
J gene: TRBJ1-1; clone size: .; V gene: TRBV7-9; D gene: .; CDR3 protein: CASSWGSGIHTEAFF; CDR3 DNA: TGTGCCAGCAGTTGGGGGTCAGGGATTCACACTGAAGCTTTCTTT
J gene: TRBJ2-1; clone size: once; V gene: TRBV3-1; D gene: TRBD1; CDR3 protein: CASSPLPRQGNEQFF; CDR3 DNA: TGTGCCAGCAGCCCCCTACCTCGACAGGGCAATGAGCAGTTCTTC
J gene: TRBJ1-6; clone size: few; V gene: TRBV9; D gene: .; CDR3 protein: CASSYHREDSPLHF; CDR3 DNA: TGTGCCAGCAGCTATCACAGGGAGGATTCACCCCTCCACTTT
J gene: TRBJ2-3; clone size: once; V gene: TRBV9; D gene: .; CDR3 protein: CASSGRTASTDTQYF; CDR3 DNA: TGTGCCAGCAGCGGTCGGACAGCCAGCACAGATACGCAGTATTTT
J gene: TRBJ2-7; clone size: few; V gene: TRBV27; D gene: .; CDR3 protein: CASSPLFISGAKNDEQYF; CDR3 DNA: TGTGCCAGCAGTCCCCTTTTTATTTCCGGGGCTAAAAACGACGAGCAGTACTTC
J gene: TRBJ1-1; clone size: .; V gene: TRBV7-9; D gene: .; CDR3 protein: CASSHVGRPRDEPYAFF; CDR3 DNA: TGTGCCAGCAGCCACGTAGGGCGTCCGAGGGATGAACCTTACGCTTTCTTT
J gene: TRBJ2-1; clone size: .; V gene: TRBV7-9; D gene: .; CDR3 protein: CASIGVESLVHEQFF; CDR3 DNA: TGTGCCAGCATCGGCGTTGAGAGTCTTGTCCATGAGCAGTTCTTC
J gene: TRBJ2-3; clone size: few; V gene: TRBV7-6; D gene: .; CDR3 protein: CAIHRITTDTQYF; CDR3 DNA: TGTGCTATCCATCGGATTACTACAGATACGCAGTATTTT
J gene: TRBJ2-2; clone size: .; V gene: TRBV15; D gene: .; CDR3 protein: CATRNTDTNTGELFF; CDR3 DNA: TGTGCCACCAGAAATACAGATACGAACACCGGGGAGCTGTTTTTT
J gene: TRBJ2-1; clone size: .; V gene: TRBV15; D gene: .; CDR3 protein: CATSREFNDEQFF; CDR3 DNA: TGTGCCACCAGCAGAGAATTCAACGATGAGCAGTTCTTC
J gene: TRBJ1-2; clone size: few; V gene: TRBV25-1; D gene: .; CDR3 protein: CASNKYPYGYTF; CDR3 DNA: TGTGCCAGCAATAAGTACCCCTATGGCTACACCTTC
J gene: TRBJ2-7; clone size: once; V gene: TRBV6-5; D gene: .; CDR3 protein: CASSSTTGVGDEQYF; CDR3 DNA: TGTGCCAGCAGTTCGACGACAGGCGTAGGGGACGAGCAGTACTTC
J gene: TRBJ2-3; clone size: few; V gene: TRBV5-1; D gene: TRBD1; CDR3 protein: CASNRGWGQPTDTQYF; CDR3 DNA: TGCGCCAGCAACCGAGGGTGGGGACAGCCCACAGATACGCAGTATTTT